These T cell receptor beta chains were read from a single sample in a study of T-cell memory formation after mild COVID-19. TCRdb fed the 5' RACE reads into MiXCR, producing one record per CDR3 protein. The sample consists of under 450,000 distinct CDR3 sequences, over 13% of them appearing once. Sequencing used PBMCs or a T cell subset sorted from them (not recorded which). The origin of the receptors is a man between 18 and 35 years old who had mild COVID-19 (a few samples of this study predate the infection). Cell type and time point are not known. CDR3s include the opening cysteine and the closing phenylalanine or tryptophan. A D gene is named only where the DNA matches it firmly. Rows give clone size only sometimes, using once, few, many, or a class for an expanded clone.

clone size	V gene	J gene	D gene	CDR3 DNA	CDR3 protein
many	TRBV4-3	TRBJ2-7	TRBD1	TGCGCCAGCAGCCAAGGACAGGGAGATTACGAGCAGTACTTC	CASSQGQGDYEQYF
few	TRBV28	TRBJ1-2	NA	TGTGCCAGCAGTTTACAGGTCGGTGGCTACACCTTC	CASSLQVGGYTF
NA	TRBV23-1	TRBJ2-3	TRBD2	TGCGCCAGCAGCGGACTAGCGGGGTACACAGATACGCAGTATTTT	CASSGLAGYTDTQYF
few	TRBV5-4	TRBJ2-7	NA	TGTGCCAGCAGCTTGAGCAGTACGCTATCCTACGAGCAGTACTTC	CASSLSSTLSYEQYF
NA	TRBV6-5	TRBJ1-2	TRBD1	TGTGCCAGCAGTTACGGACAGGCGCGAGGCTACACCTTC	CASSYGQARGYTF
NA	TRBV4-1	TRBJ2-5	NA	TGCGCCAGCAGCCAGACGCCCGGATCCGGGGAGACCCAGTACTTC	CASSQTPGSGETQYF
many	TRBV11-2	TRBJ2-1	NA	TGTGCCAGCAGCTTAGAGCCGGGACTTAGCCTCCGCAATGAGCAGTTCTTC	CASSLEPGLSLRNEQFF
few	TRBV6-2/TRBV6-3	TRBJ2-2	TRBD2	TGTGCCAGCAGTTCCCAGGGAGGGACCGGGGAGCTGTTTTTT	CASSSQGGTGELFF
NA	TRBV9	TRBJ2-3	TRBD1	TGTGCCAGCAGCGGACTATCCCGACAGGGACCGGGTTCTCCAGATACGCAGTATTTT	CASSGLSRQGPGSPDTQYF
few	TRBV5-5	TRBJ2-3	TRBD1	TGTGCCAGCAGCCACGGACAGGACACAGATACGCAGTATTTT	CASSHGQDTDTQYF
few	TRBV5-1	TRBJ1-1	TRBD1	TGCGCCAGCAGCGGAGGGACAGGCTACATGAACACTGAAGCTTTCTTT	CASSGGTGYMNTEAFF
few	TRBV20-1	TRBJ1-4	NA	TGCAGTGCCCCCCCGCCGGGACCCCGGAGGGTGTTTTTT	CSAPPPGPRRVFF
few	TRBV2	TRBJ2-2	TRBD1	TGTGCCAGCAGTGACTTCGACAGGGAGTACACCGGGGAGCTGTTTTTT	CASSDFDREYTGELFF
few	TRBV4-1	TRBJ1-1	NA	TGCGCCAGCAGCCATTTCCGACAGACGAACACTGAAGCTTTCTTT	CASSHFRQTNTEAFF
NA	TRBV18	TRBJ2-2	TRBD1	TGTGCCAGCTCACCACAGGGGGCCAACGGGGAGCTGTTTTTT	CASSPQGANGELFF
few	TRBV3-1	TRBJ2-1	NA	TGTGCCAGCAGCTTGACTCCCGGCAATGAGCAGTTCTTC	CASSLTPGNEQFF
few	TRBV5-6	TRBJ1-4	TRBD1	TGTGCCAGCAGCTACCCGGGACAGGGATCTGAAAAACTGTTTTTT	CASSYPGQGSEKLFF
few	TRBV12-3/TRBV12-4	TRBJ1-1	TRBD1	TGTGCCAGCAGTACTCTGACAGGGATGAACACTGAAGCTTTCTTT	CASSTLTGMNTEAFF
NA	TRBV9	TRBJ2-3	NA	TGTGCCAGCAGCGTAGCTGTTACGCCGTATCTCACAGATACGCAGTATTTT	CASSVAVTPYLTDTQYF
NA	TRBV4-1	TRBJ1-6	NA	TGCGCCAGCAGCCAAGCCGCAACGACTCTCTCACCCCTCCACTTT	CASSQAATTLSPLHF
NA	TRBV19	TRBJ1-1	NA	TGTGCCAGTAGAATAAGCCACAGGGCTAGAACCATGAACACTGAAGCTTTCTTT	CASRISHRARTMNTEAFF
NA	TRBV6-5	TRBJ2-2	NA	TGTGCCAGCAGTTACTCGCGGGTCCCGAACACCGGGGAGCTGTTTTTT	CASSYSRVPNTGELFF
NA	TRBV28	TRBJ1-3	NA	TGTGCCAGCAGCAAGGGTAATGGAAACACCATATATTTT	CASSKGNGNTIYF
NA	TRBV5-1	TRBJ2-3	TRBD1	TGCGCCAGCAGTTATGGACAGGGTACAGATACGCAGTATTTT	CASSYGQGTDTQYF
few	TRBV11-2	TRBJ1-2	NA	TGTGCCAGCAGCACGAGGCTCCGGTCCCCAAGGTTGCCCTATGGCTACGCCTTC	CASSTRLRSPRLPYGYAF
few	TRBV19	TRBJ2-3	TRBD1	TGTGCCAGTAGTTTCTCCGGGACAGGGGTCCGAGCAGATACGCAGTATTTT	CASSFSGTGVRADTQYF
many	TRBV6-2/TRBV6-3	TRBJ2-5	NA	TGTGCCAGCAGTTCGGCTGCGGAGACCCAGTACTTC	CASSSAAETQYF
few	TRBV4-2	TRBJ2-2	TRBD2	TGTGCCAGCAGCCAAGAGAGGGGACTAGCGGGGAACACCGGGGAGCTGTTTTTT	CASSQERGLAGNTGELFF
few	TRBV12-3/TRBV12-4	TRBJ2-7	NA	TGTGCCAGCAGTTTTGGGGGGTCAGCCTACGAGCAGTACTTC	CASSFGGSAYEQYF
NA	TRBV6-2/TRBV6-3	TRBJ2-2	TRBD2	TGTGCCAGCAGTTACTATAAACTAGCGACCGGGGAGCTGTTTTTT	CASSYYKLATGELFF
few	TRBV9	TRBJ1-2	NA	TGTGCCAGCAGCGGGGAAACCACAGGGTTTAACTATGGCTACACCTTC	CASSGETTGFNYGYTF
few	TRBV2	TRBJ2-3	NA	TGTGCCAGCAGGGGTGGGGTGTCCCTCACAGATACGCAGTATTTT	CASRGGVSLTDTQYF
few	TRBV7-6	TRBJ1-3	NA	TGTGCCAGCAGCTTGGGCAGGGATCCTGGAAACACCATATATTTT	CASSLGRDPGNTIYF
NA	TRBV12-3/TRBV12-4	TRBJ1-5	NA	TGTGCCAGCAGTCCCCGGGGCGATCAGCCCCAGCAATTT	CASSPRGDQPQQF
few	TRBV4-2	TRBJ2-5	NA	TGTGCCAGCAGCCAAGATCAGGGGGGGCGGGAGACCCAGTACTTC	CASSQDQGGRETQYF
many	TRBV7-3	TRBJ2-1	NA	TGTGCCAGCAGCCCCCCACTACGAATCCGAGACAATGAGCAGTTCTTC	CASSPPLRIRDNEQFF